The rows below give T cell receptor beta chains drawn from one sample of a study of blood T cell repertoires in COVID-19. The table came from immunoSEQ multiplex PCR; TCRdb's copy has only in-frame clones and leaves some out. The table lists 200,000 to 250,000 clones, roughly 85% of them singletons. The sample consisted of PBMCs or T cells enriched from blood (not recorded which). These receptors were obtained from a man aged 35-49 years who had recovered from COVID-19. Each CDR3 is given with its conserved first and last residue. The D gene is left open where the match is weak. Size tells how often a clone was seen (once, few, many) or the class of an expanded clone, and some rows leave it out.

>TRBJ1-1|TRBV3-1/TRBV3-2|.|.
CASSQVQQGNTEAFF
TGTGCCAGCAGCCAAGTCCAGCAGGGGAACACTGAAGCTTTCTTT
>TRBJ1-1|TRBV5-1|.|TRBD1
CASSVGQGTEAFF
TGCGCCAGCAGCGTGGGACAGGGCACTGAAGCTTTCTTT
>TRBJ1-2|TRBV7-3|.|TRBD1
CASSPGQQIDYGYTF
TGTGCCAGCAGCCCGGGACAGCAGATTGACTATGGCTACACCTTC
>TRBJ2-7|TRBV15|.|.
CATSRGGSGPGSSYEQYF
TGTGCCACCAGCAGAGGGGGTAGTGGCCCCGGGAGCTCCTACGAGCAGTACTTC
>TRBJ1-6|TRBV19|.|.
CASSIRDYNSPLHF
TGTGCCAGTAGTATTCGGGATTATAATTCACCCCTCCACTTT
>TRBJ2-5|TRBV27|.|TRBD1
CASSGPGQGAIRTQYF
TGTGCCAGCAGTGGACCGGGACAGGGGGCAATTCGGACCCAGTACTTC
>TRBJ2-7|TRBV19|.|TRBD1
CASSSGTGPYEQYF
TGTGCCAGTAGCTCCGGGACAGGTCCCTACGAGCAGTACTTC
>TRBJ1-5|TRBV6-5|.|TRBD1
CASSRTGGNQPQHF
TGTGCCAGCAGTCGGACAGGGGGAAATCAGCCCCAGCATTTT
>TRBJ1-1|TRBV2|once|.
CASRINPGTEAFF
TGTGCCAGCAGGATTAACCCCGGCACTGAAGCTTTCTTT
>TRBJ2-1|TRBV9|.|TRBD2
CASSVAPSGRFTDEQFF
TGTGCCAGCAGCGTAGCGCCTAGCGGGAGGTTCACGGATGAGCAGTTCTTC
>TRBJ2-7|TRBV27|.|TRBD1
CASSPPQGYEQYF
TGTGCCAGCAGTCCTCCACAGGGGTACGAGCAGTACTTC
>TRBJ2-2|TRBV11-2|once|.
CASSPLAQSTGELFF
TGTGCCAGCAGCCCTTTGGCTCAATCGACCGGGGAGCTGTTTTTT
>TRBJ1-4|TRBV6-5|.|.
CASSSRGISEEKLFF
TGTGCCAGCAGTTCCCGAGGGATATCGGAAGAAAAACTGTTTTTT
>TRBJ1-1|TRBV5-3|.|.
CARSLLRQGTTAFF
TGTGCCAGAAGCTTGTTACGCCAGGGGACGACTGCTTTCTTT
>TRBJ1-1|TRBV3-1/TRBV3-2|.|.
CASSQMATGSSEAFF
TGTGCCAGCAGCCAAATGGCAACAGGGTCAAGTGAAGCTTTCTTT
>TRBJ1-5|TRBV30|once|.
CAWSGTGNQPQHF
TGTGCCTGGAGTGGGACAGGCAATCAGCCCCAGCATTTT
>TRBJ1-2|TRBV6-1|.|.
CASSEGQNYGYTF
TGTGCCAGCAGTGAGGGGCAGAACTATGGCTACACCTTC
>TRBJ1-2|TRBV7-2|.|.
CASSLAVAVTNYGYTF
TGTGCCAGCAGCTTAGCGGTGGCAGTTACTAACTATGGCTACACCTTC
>TRBJ1-1|TRBV5-5|few|TRBD1
CASSLYRGQTEAFF
TGTGCCAGCAGCTTGTATAGGGGGCAGACTGAAGCTTTCTTT
>TRBJ2-7|TRBV21-1|once|.
CASSKGMAQGAYEQYF
TGTGCCAGCAGCAAAGGAATGGCACAGGGGGCCTACGAGCAGTACTTC
>TRBJ2-7|TRBV9|.|TRBD1
CASSVGQGGPNEQYF
TGTGCCAGCAGCGTAGGACAGGGTGGCCCTAACGAGCAGTACTTC
>TRBJ1-1|TRBV15|.|.
CATSRDLRNTEAFF
TGTGCCACCAGCAGAGATCTGAGGAACACTGAAGCTTTCTTT
>TRBJ2-3|TRBV5-6|few|.
CASSGGLSSDTQYF
TGTGCCAGCAGCGGGGGGTTATCGTCAGATACGCAGTATTTT
>TRBJ1-1|TRBV27|.|.
CASSVRGNTEAFF
TGTGCCAGCAGTGTCAGGGGGAACACTGAAGCTTTCTTT
>TRBJ2-7|TRBV5-6|.|.
CASSLAGLATYEQYF
TGTGCCAGCAGCTTGGCTGGCCTAGCGACCTACGAGCAGTACTTC
>TRBJ1-1|TRBV5-4|.|.
CASSPTTLPVTEAFF
TGTGCCAGCAGCCCCACGACATTGCCTGTAACTGAAGCTTTCTTT
>TRBJ2-7|TRBV15|.|TRBD1
CATSRGQGAREQYF
TGTGCCACCAGCAGAGGACAGGGGGCGCGAGAGCAGTACTTC
>TRBJ2-2|TRBV7-9|.|.
CASSSDYKSGELFF
TGTGCCAGCAGCTCGGACTATAAGTCCGGGGAGCTGTTTTTT
>TRBJ1-2|TRBV30|.|TRBD1
CAWRIFPDRGHGYTF
TGTGCCTGGAGGATTTTTCCGGACAGGGGCCATGGCTACACCTTC
>TRBJ2-7|TRBV12-5|.|.
CASGLDRDPYEQYF
TGTGCTAGTGGTTTGGACAGGGACCCCTACGAGCAGTACTTC
>TRBJ2-1|TRBV27|.|TRBD2
CASRYGLVSEQFF
TGTGCCAGCAGATATGGACTAGTCAGTGAGCAGTTCTTC
>TRBJ2-3|TRBV30|.|TRBD2
CAWERDSADTQYF
TGTGCCTGGGAGCGGGATAGCGCAGATACGCAGTATTTT
>TRBJ1-6|TRBV30|.|TRBD1
CAWSASALPGQYNSPLHF
TGTGCCTGGAGTGCCTCAGCCCTACCGGGACAGTATAATTCACCCCTCCACTTT
>TRBJ2-3|TRBV24-1|.|.
CATSGGLPGTPQYF
TGTGCCACCAGTGGGGGCCTCCCCGGGACTCCGCAGTATTTT
>TRBJ2-5|TRBV28|.|TRBD1
CASSLGRDRIQETQYF
TGTGCCAGCAGTTTAGGTCGGGACAGAATCCAAGAGACCCAGTACTTC
>TRBJ1-2|TRBV9|.|.
CASSVGDTNYGYTF
TGTGCCAGCAGCGTAGGGGACACCAACTATGGCTACACCTTC
>TRBJ1-6|TRBV5-4|.|TRBD1
CASSLPTGTDNSPLHF
TGTGCCAGCAGCTTACCAACCGGGACAGACAATTCACCCCTCCACTTT
>TRBJ2-1|TRBV19|.|.
CASSIVATSTLGNEQFF
TGTGCCAGTAGTATAGTGGCGACTAGTACCCTGGGCAATGAGCAGTTCTTC
>TRBJ2-3|TRBV6-5|.|TRBD1
CASPDRVTDTQYF
TGTGCCAGTCCTGACAGGGTCACAGATACGCAGTATTTT
>TRBJ1-4|TRBV2|.|TRBD1
CASREGQGAEKLFF
TGTGCCAGCAGAGAGGGACAGGGGGCTGAAAAACTGTTTTTT
>TRBJ1-2|TRBV30|.|.
CAWSPWSGEGYGYTF
TGTGCCTGGAGCCCTTGGTCCGGGGAGGGCTATGGCTACACCTTC
>TRBJ1-5|TRBV28|.|.
CASHSRNQPQHF
TGTGCCAGCCACAGTCGCAATCAGCCCCAGCATTTT
>TRBJ2-7|TRBV5-1|.|.
CASSLETGDGEQYF
TGCGCCAGCAGCTTGGAGACGGGGGATGGGGAGCAGTACTTC
>TRBJ1-1|TRBV5-6|.|TRBD1
CASSLPGQGAEAFF
TGTGCCAGCAGCCTCCCGGGACAGGGTGCTGAAGCTTTCTTT
>TRBJ2-4|TRBV6-2/TRBV6-3|.|.
CASSYSAEKNIQYF
TGTGCCAGCAGTTACTCGGCGGAGAAAAACATTCAGTACTTC
>TRBJ1-2|TRBV30|.|.
CAWSVQSDYGYTF
TGTGCCTGGAGTGTACAGTCGGACTATGGCTACACCTTC
>TRBJ2-4|TRBV4-1|.|TRBD2
CASSERESFKNIQYF
TGCGCCAGCAGCGAGCGGGAGTCATTCAAAAACATTCAGTACTTC
>TRBJ1-5|TRBV25-1|.|.
CASSARDQPQHF
TGTGCCAGCAGTGCCAGGGATCAGCCCCAGCATTTT
>TRBJ1-1|TRBV27|.|.
CASSLGAGAEAFF
TGTGCCAGCAGTTTAGGGGCAGGGGCTGAAGCTTTCTTT
>TRBJ2-7|TRBV27|.|TRBD1
CASSPQGAGYEQYF
TGTGCCAGCAGTCCACAGGGGGCGGGCTACGAGCAGTACTTC
>TRBJ2-7|TRBV19|.|.
CASSRAGALGYEQYF
TGTGCCAGTAGTAGGGCGGGGGCTTTGGGATACGAGCAGTACTTC